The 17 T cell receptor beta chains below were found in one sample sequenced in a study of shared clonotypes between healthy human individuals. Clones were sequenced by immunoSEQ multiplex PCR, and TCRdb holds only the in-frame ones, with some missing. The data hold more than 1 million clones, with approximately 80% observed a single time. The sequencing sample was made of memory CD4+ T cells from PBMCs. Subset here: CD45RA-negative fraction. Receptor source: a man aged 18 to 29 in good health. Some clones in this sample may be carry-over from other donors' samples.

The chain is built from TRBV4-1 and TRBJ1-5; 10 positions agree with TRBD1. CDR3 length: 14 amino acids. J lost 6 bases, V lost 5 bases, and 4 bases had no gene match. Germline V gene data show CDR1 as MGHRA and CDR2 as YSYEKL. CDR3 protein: CASSATGGGQPQHF. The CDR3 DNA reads TGCGCCAGCAGCGCGACAGGGGGCGGTCAGCCCCAGCATTTT.

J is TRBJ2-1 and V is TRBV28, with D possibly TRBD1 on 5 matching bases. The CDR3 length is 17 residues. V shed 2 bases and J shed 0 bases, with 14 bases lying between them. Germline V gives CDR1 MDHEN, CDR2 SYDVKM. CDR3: CASSLGAGFSSYNEQFF. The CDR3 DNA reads TGTGCCAGCAGTTTAGGGGCAGGCTTTAGCTCCTACAATGAGCAGTTCTTC. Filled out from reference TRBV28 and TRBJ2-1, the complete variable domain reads DVKVTQSSRYLVKRTGEKVFLECVQDMDHENMFWYRQDPGLGLRLIYFSYDVKMKEKGDIPEGYSVSREKKERFSLILESASTNQTSMYLCASSLGAGFSSYNEQFFGPGTRLTVL.

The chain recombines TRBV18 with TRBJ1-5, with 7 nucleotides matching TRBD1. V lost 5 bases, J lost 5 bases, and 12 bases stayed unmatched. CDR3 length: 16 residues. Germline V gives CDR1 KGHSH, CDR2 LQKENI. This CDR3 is CASSLQGRELHQPQHF. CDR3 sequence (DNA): TGTGCCAGCTCATTACAGGGGCGCGAGTTGCATCAGCCCCAGCATTTT.

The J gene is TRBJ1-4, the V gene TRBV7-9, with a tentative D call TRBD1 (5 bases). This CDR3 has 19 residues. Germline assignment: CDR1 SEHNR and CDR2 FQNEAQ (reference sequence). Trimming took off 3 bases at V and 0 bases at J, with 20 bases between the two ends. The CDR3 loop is CASSFRRGPFEATNEKLFF. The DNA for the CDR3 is TGTGCCAGCAGCTTTCGACGGGGCCCCTTTGAAGCAACTAATGAAAAACTGTTTTTT. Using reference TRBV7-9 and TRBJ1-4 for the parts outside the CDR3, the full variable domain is DTGVSQNPRHKITKRGQNVTFRCDPISEHNRLYWYRQTLGQGPEFLTYFQNEAQLEKSRLLSDRFSAERPKGSFSTLEIQRTEQGDSAMYLCASSFRRGPFEATNEKLFFGSGTQLSVL.

CDR3 DNA: TGTGCCAGCAGCTTGGAACCGGTAATGAACACTGAAGCTTTCTTT. Residues: CASSLEPVMNTEAFF. This chain links TRBV5-4 with TRBJ1-1; D is unclear. The V end was cut by 0 bases, the J end by 0 bases, with 9 bases between. Germline V gene data show CDR1 as SGHNT and CDR2 as YYREEE (reference sequence). This CDR3 has 15 residues.

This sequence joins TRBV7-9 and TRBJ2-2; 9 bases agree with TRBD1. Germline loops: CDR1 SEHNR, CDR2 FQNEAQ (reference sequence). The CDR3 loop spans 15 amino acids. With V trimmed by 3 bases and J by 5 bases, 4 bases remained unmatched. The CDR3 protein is CASSFTGGRTGELFF. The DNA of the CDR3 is TGTGCCAGCAGCTTCACAGGGGGCCGGACCGGGGAGCTGTTTTTT.

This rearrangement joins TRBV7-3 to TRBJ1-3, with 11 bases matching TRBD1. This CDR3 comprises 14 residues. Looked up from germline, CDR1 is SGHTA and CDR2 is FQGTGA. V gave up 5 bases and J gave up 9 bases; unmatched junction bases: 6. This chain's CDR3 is CASSPGTGGSTIYF. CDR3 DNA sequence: TGTGCCAGCAGCCCCGGGACAGGGGGGAGCACCATATATTTT.

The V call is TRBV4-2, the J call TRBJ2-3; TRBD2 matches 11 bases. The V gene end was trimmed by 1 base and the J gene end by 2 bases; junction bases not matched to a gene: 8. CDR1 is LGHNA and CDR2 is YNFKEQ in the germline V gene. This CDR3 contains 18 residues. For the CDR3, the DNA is TGTGCCAGCAGCCAAGTACTAGCGGGGGAAGCCTACACAGATACGCAGTATTTT. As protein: CASSQVLAGEAYTDTQYF.

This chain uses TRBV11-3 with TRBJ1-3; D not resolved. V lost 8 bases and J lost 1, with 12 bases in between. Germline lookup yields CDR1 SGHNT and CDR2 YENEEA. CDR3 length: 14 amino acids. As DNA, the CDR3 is TGTGCCAGCTCAACCGACGGGTCTGGAAACACCATATATTTT. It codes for CASSTDGSGNTIYF.

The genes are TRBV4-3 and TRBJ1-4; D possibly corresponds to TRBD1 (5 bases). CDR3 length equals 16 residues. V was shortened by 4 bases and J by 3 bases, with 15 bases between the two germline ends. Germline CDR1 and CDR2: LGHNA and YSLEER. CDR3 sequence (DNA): TGCGCCAGCAGCCCTACCCCCGGGACGTCTAATGAAAAACTGTTTTTT. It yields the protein CASSPTPGTSNEKLFF.

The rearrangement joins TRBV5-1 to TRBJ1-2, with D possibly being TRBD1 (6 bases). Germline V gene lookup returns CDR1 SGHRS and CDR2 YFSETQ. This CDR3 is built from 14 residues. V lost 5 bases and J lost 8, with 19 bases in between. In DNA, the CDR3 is TGCGCCAGCAGACCCAACAGGGAAGAGTCCGGCTACACCTTC. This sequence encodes CASRPNREESGYTF.

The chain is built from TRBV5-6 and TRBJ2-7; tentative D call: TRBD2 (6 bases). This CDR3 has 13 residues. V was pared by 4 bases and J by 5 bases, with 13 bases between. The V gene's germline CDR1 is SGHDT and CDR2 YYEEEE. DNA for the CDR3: TGTGCCAGCAGCGGGGGACGCGGGGACGAGCAGTACTTC. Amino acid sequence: CASSGGRGDEQYF.

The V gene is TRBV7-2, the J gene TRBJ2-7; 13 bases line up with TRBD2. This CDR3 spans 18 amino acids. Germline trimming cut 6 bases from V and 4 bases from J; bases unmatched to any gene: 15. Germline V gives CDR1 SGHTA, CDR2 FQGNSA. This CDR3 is CASSPGTSGTRSLYEQYF. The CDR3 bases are TGTGCCAGCAGTCCCGGGACTAGCGGGACCCGATCCCTTTACGAGCAGTACTTC.

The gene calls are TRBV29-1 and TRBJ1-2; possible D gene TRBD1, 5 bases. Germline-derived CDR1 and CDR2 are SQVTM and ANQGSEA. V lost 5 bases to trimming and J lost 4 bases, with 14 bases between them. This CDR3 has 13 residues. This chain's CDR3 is CSVTPGQGYGYTF. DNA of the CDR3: TGCAGCGTTACCCCCGGGCAGGGCTATGGCTACACCTTC.

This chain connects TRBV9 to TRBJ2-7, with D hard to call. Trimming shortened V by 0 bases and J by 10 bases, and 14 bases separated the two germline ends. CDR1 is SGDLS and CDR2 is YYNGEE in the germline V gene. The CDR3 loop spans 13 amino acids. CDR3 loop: CASSVAGPPPQYF. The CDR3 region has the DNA TGTGCCAGCAGCGTAGCTGGACCACCCCCCCAGTACTTC.

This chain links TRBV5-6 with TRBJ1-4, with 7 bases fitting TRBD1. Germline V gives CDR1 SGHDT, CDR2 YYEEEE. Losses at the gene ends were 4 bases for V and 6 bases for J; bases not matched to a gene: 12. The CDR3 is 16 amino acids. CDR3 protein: CASSPTSGQYDEKLFF. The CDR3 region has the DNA TGTGCCAGCAGCCCTACGTCGGGACAGTACGATGAAAAACTGTTTTTT. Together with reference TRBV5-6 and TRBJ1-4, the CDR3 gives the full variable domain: DAGVTQSPTHLIKTRGQQVTLRCSPKSGHDTVSWYQQALGQGPQFIFQYYEEEERQRGNFPDRFSGHQFPNYSSELNVNALLLGDSALYLCASSPTSGQYDEKLFFGSGTQLSVL.

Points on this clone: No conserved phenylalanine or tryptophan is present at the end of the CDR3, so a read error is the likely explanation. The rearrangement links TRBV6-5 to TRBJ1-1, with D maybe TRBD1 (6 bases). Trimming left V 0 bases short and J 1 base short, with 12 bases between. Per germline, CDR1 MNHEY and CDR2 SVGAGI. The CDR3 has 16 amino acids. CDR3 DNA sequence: TGTGCCAGCAGTTACTCGCTACAGGGAGGGAACACTGAAGCTTTCCTT. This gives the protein CASSYSLQGGNTEAFL.